Below are 3 T cell receptor beta chains sequenced from a single sample in a study of cytomegalovirus exposure and HLA in healthy donors. Primers for the PCR totalled 60 Vbeta and 13 Jbeta. TCRdb's table, derived via immunoSEQ multiplex PCR, lists solely in-frame clones and lacks some. The table lists 80,000 or so clones, about two thirds of them singletons. The sequenced material came from PBMCs. Receptors originate from a man aged 30 to 45 in good health and CMV-seropositive.

This clone was counted a few times. The chain couples TRBV2 to TRBJ1-2, with 10 bases lining up with TRBD1. In germline, CDR1 is SNHLY, CDR2 FYNNEI. V was pared by 11 bases and J by 3 bases, with 9 bases of the junction left unmatched. The CDR3 has 14 residues. DNA for the CDR3: TGTGCCCGCCAGGGACAGGGGATGGACTATGGCTACACCTTC. It translates to CARQGQGMDYGYTF. Based on the CDR3 plus reference TRBV2 and TRBJ1-2, the full variable domain is EPEVTQTPSHQVTQMGQEVILRCVPISNHLYFYWYRQILGQKVEFLVSFYNNEISEKSEIFDDQFSVERPDGSNFTLKIRSTKLEDSAMYFCARQGQGMDYGYTFGSGTRLTVV.

CDR3 sequence reads: CASSLVGQPINYGYTF. CDR3 nucleotide sequence: TGCGCCAGCAGCTTAGTTGGGCAGCCGATTAACTATGGCTACACCTTC. V usage is TRBV5-1 and J usage is TRBJ1-2; D remains ambiguous. V lost 2 bases and J lost 1, with 15 bases in between. The CDR3 runs 16 residues. Germline V gene lookup returns CDR1 SGHRS and CDR2 YFSETQ.

The chain couples TRBV6-1 to TRBJ2-7; D is ambiguous. CDR1 and CDR2 from the germline V gene are MNHNS and SASEGT. This CDR3 comprises 12 residues. V lost 1 base to trimming and J lost 6 bases, with 7 bases between them. The CDR3 DNA sequence: TGTGCCAGCAGTGAAGTAAGGAGCGAGCAGTACTTC. Amino acids: CASSEVRSEQYF.